These 18 T cell receptor beta chains were all obtained from the same sample, sequenced in a study of CD8+CD57+ T cells in acquired aplastic anemia listed by TCRdb under 2018. The patients picked for sequencing were ones in whom flow cytometry had shown an expansion of CD8+CD57+ cells. Sequencing was performed on an Illumina HiSeq 2000. Genomic DNA was used as template for profiling of TCR beta VDJ combinations and CDR3 sequences. TCRdb cleaned the public reads at Q25 with fastp, built clones with MiXCR and kept in-frame beta chains. Under each unique CDR3 protein, matching rows form one entry showing the most common genes and DNA. The table for this sample lists 190,000 or so distinct CDR3 sequences; roughly half of them were counted only once. 1.8% of the sample rests with the top ten. The specimen sequenced was sorted CD4+, CD8+, or CD8+CD57+ T cells (not recorded which) from PBMCs. The receptor source for this set is a human donor with aplastic anemia.

This clonotype was observed many times. The CDR3 region has the DNA TGCGCCAGCAGCTTGGGCAGGGGTGACGAAAAACTGTTTTTT. This codes for CASSLGRGDEKLFF. The chain couples TRBV5-1 to TRBJ1-4, with D perhaps matching TRBD1 (6 bases). The length of the CDR3 is 14 residues. Trimming cost V 0 bases and J 8 bases, with 11 bases left between them. The germline V gene has CDR1 SGHRS and CDR2 YFSETQ.

There are many counts of this clonotype. The chain combines TRBV20-1 with TRBJ2-1; TRBD2 matches at 11 bases. The V and J ends lost 6 bases and 4 bases, in that order; junction bases with no gene match: 5. In germline, CDR1 is DFQATT, CDR2 SNEGSKA (reference sequence). The CDR3 sequence is 14 residues long. The CDR3 DNA follows: TGCAGTGCAATTGGGACTAGCGGATACAATGAGCAGTTCTTC. Protein: CSAIGTSGYNEQFF.

The chain recombines TRBV29-1 with TRBJ1-3; D not resolved. The germline V and J ends were trimmed by 0 bases and 4 bases, with 7 bases remaining between them. In germline, CDR1 is SQVTM, CDR2 ANQGSEA. The CDR3 has 13 amino acids. CDR3 region: CSVEEPDGNTIYF. Here the CDR3 DNA reads TGCAGCGTTGAAGAACCGGACGGAAACACCATATATTTT.

This sequence joins TRBV2 and TRBJ1-6; no clear D gene. Trimming shortened V by 10 bases and J by 5 bases, and 9 bases separated the two germline ends. Germline CDR1 reads SNHLY; CDR2 reads FYNNEI. CDR3 size: 12 residues. CDR3 nucleotides: TGTGCCATCCGAAGGGATAATTCACCCCTCCACTTT. It specifies CAIRRDNSPLHF.

The chain joins TRBV2 to TRBJ1-2, with 7 positions matching TRBD1. There are 14 residues in the CDR3. V shed 7 bases, J shed 0 bases, and the junction held 5 bases outside the gene matches. Germline assignment: CDR1 SNHLY and CDR2 FYNNEI. CDR3 nucleotide sequence: TGTGCCAGCACCCGGGACAGCCCTAACTATGGCTACACCTTC. This translates into CASTRDSPNYGYTF.

The genes are TRBV12-3 or TRBV12-4 and TRBJ1-5; D is uncertain. The CDR3 loop spans 11 amino acids. The V end lost 5 bases, the J end lost 13 bases, and 12 bases lay between the germline ends. This chain's CDR3 is CASSLGRQQHF. The CDR3 DNA is TGTGCCAGCAGTCTTGGACGGCAGCAGCATTTT.

The chain carries TRBV19 and TRBJ2-3, with D perhaps matching TRBD1 (5 bases). The V and J ends lost 3 bases and 4 bases respectively, with 8 bases between them. The CDR3 extends over 13 amino acids. From germline, CDR1 is LNHDA and CDR2 SQIVND (reference sequence). CDR3 sequence reads: CASSIQGADTQYF. The DNA of the CDR3 is TGTGCCAGTAGTATTCAGGGCGCAGATACGCAGTATTTT.

This clonotype was counted at least ten times. The chain employs TRBV6-5 and TRBJ1-6; 8 bases are a match to TRBD1. The V segment lost 4 bases and the J segment 6 bases; nucleotides outside the gene matches: 2. Germline V gene sequence: CDR1 MNHEY, CDR2 SVGAGI. CDR3 length: 14 amino acids. In DNA, the CDR3 is TGTGCCAGCAGTTTGGGGACAGGTAATTCACCCCTCCACTTT. Residues: CASSLGTGNSPLHF.

This clonotype came up a few times. V gene TRBV9 combines with J gene TRBJ2-3; 7 nucleotides align to TRBD2. The germline CDR1 and CDR2 sequences are SGDLS and YYNGEE. The length of the CDR3 is 16 residues. The trim removed 0 bases at V and 3 bases at J, leaving 7 bases unmatched. The CDR3 nucleotides read TGTGCCAGCAGCGTAGTGGCTAGCGGTCCGACAGATACGCAGTATTTT. Translated, it gives CASSVVASGPTDTQYF.

This clonotype was seen repeatedly, ten times or more. This chain uses TRBV7-9 with TRBJ2-5; D is unclear. Germline loops: CDR1 SEHNR, CDR2 FQNEAQ (reference sequence). V lost 5 bases to trimming and J lost 0 bases, with 13 bases between them. This CDR3 contains 15 residues. The CDR3: CASSPSVWNQETQYF. The CDR3, as DNA: TGTGCCAGCAGCCCCAGTGTGTGGAACCAAGAGACCCAGTACTTC. Filled out from reference TRBV7-9 and TRBJ2-5, the complete variable domain reads DTGVSQNPRHKITKRGQNVTFRCDPISEHNRLYWYRQTLGQGPEFLTYFQNEAQLEKSRLLSDRFSAERPKGSFSTLEIQRTEQGDSAMYLCASSPSVWNQETQYFGPGTRLLVL.

The chain joins TRBV29-1 to TRBJ2-2, with D unresolved. CDR3 size: 14 residues. Germline loops: CDR1 SQVTM, CDR2 ANQGSEA. V was cut by 3 bases and J by 1 base, with 9 bases left in between. CDR3 amino acids: CSVDGVLNTGELFF. The CDR3 nucleotides read TGCAGCGTTGATGGGGTCTTGAACACCGGGGAGCTGTTTTTT.

With regard to this clonotype: A much more abundant neighbour one base away suggests this may be a read error. The V call is TRBV4-1, the J call TRBJ1-3; D is unclear. The CDR3 loop spans 14 amino acids. The germline V gene has CDR1 MGHRA and CDR2 YSYEKL. CDR3 in DNA: TGCGCCAACAGCCAAGGAGTCTCTGGAAACACCATATATTTT. This gives the protein CANSQGVSGNTIYF.

This clonotype appeared many times. V usage is TRBV19 and J usage is TRBJ2-5, with no clear D. The CDR3 spans 13 residues. V was shortened by 10 bases and J by 5 bases, with 17 bases between the two germline ends. Germline values: CDR1 LNHDA, CDR2 SQIVND (reference sequence). CDR3 nucleotides: TGTGCCACCGGGCTATGGGGTGAGGAGACCCAGTACTTC. This sequence encodes CATGLWGEETQYF.

This clonotype was observed a handful of times. The chain has TRBV12-3 or TRBV12-4 and TRBJ2-7, with D hard to call. The CDR3 covers 14 residues. V gave up 4 bases and J gave up 0 bases, with 10 bases separating them. The CDR3 loop reads CASSSGRSSYEQYF. The CDR3 coding sequence is TGTGCCAGCAGTTCTGGACGGAGCTCCTACGAGCAGTACTTC.

This clonotype was counted a few times. This chain connects TRBV29-1 to TRBJ1-6; D gene ambiguous. In germline, CDR1 is SQVTM, CDR2 ANQGSEA. The length of the CDR3 is 13 residues. Trimming took 6 bases from V and 6 from J, leaving 12 bases between them. Here the CDR3 reads CSVMDGSNSPLHF. CDR3 sequence (DNA): TGCAGCGTGATGGACGGATCTAATTCACCCCTCCACTTT.

The genes are TRBV11-1 and TRBJ2-7; TRBD1 agrees at 10 bases. Germline CDR1 reads SGHAT; CDR2 reads FQDESV (reference sequence). With 4 bases clipped from V and 4 bases from J, the junction kept 4 bases outside the gene matches. The CDR3 is 14 amino acids. The CDR3 nucleotides read TGTGCCAGCAGCTCCGGACAGGGGGGATACGAGCAGTACTTC. Amino acids: CASSSGQGGYEQYF.

The CDR3 reads CASSMSGGSYEQYF. Written as DNA, the CDR3 is TGTGCCAGTAGTATGTCAGGGGGTTCCTACGAGCAGTACTTC. The rearrangement links TRBV19 to TRBJ2-7; the match to TRBD1 covers 7 bases. The CDR3 consists of 14 residues. The ends lost 3 bases at V and 1 base at J; junction bases unmatched: 3. Germline V gene sequence: CDR1 LNHDA, CDR2 SQIVND (reference sequence).

This chain connects TRBV25-1 to TRBJ2-1; unclear D gene. V gave up 4 bases and J gave up 13 bases, with 11 bases separating them. Germline V gives CDR1 MGHDK, CDR2 SYGVNS. This CDR3 has 11 amino acids. The CDR3 loop is CASSASAYQFF. The CDR3 DNA reads as TGTGCCAGCAGTGCGTCAGCGTATCAGTTCTTC.